This T cell receptor (beta chain) was observed in a study of blood T cell repertoires in COVID-19. Assay used: immunoSEQ multiplex PCR; TCRdb lists only in-frame clones, some missing. The sample holds just over 75,000 clones, about four fifths seen once. The sequenced material came from peripheral blood. This receptor was taken from a man in his forties or fifties with acute or convalescent COVID-19.

The CDR3 region has the DNA TGTGCCAGCAGCTTGGACAGGGGGTTCACTGAAGCTTTCTTT. Amino acid sequence: CASSLDRGFTEAFF. This chain connects TRBV5-8 to TRBJ1-1; 8 nucleotides match TRBD1. Germline loops: CDR1 SGHTS, CDR2 YDEGEE. There are 14 residues in the CDR3. V lost 0 bases to trimming and J lost 4 bases; unmatched junction nucleotides: 2.